This TCR beta chain is drawn from a study of cytomegalovirus exposure and HLA in healthy donors. This PCR relied on a set of 60 Vbeta primers and 13 Jbeta primers. The repertoire was sequenced with immunoSEQ multiplex PCR; TCRdb's copy has only in-frame clones and lacks some. The data hold about 110,000 clones, with roughly 80% observed a single time. Germline lookup yields CDR1 WSHSY and CDR2 SAAADI. This CDR3 region has 17 residues. Trimming at V came to 7 bases and at J to 2 bases, leaving 12 bases not matched to a gene. This clone turned up a few times. The clonotype comes from a man aged 25 to 40 in good health and CMV-seronegative. Material for sequencing was PBMCs. V gene TRBV10-2 combines with J gene TRBJ2-7, with TRBD2 matching 12 bases. The CDR3 DNA is TGCGCCAGCACCCACGAGAGGACTAGCGGGAACCCCTACGAGCAGTACTTC. Amino acid sequence: CASTHERTSGNPYEQYF.